This T cell receptor (beta chain) was sequenced in a study of cytomegalovirus exposure and HLA in healthy donors. Concerning this clone: Antigen unknown.

Findings of the study overall: Rarity characterized most TCR sequences, yet some public TCRs appeared in many donors.

The study ran its PCR with 60 Vbeta and 13 Jbeta primers. Here immunoSEQ multiplex PCR was the method, and the copy in TCRdb shows in-frame clones only, minus some. This table has 250,000 or so clones, 92% appearing once. The CDR3 has 15 amino acids. Trimming took 2 bases from V and 3 from J, leaving 12 bases between them. Germline V lookup: CDR1 SGHTA, CDR2 FQGNSA. This sequence joins TRBV7-2 and TRBJ2-3; D is perhaps TRBD2 (6 bases). This receptor was identified in a girl aged 2-10 years in good health and CMV-seronegative. The sequenced material came from PBMCs. The CDR3, as DNA: TGTGCCAGCAGCTTACCGGGAGTGGTGACAGATACGCAGTATTTT. Protein sequence: CASSLPGVVTDTQYF.